This T cell receptor (beta chain) was identified during a study of technical replicates of blood from a handful of donors. TCRdb keeps only in-frame clones here, not all; method: immunoSEQ multiplex PCR. The sample records about 58,000 clones, 91% being singletons. Germline values: CDR1 LNHDA, CDR2 SQIVND (reference sequence). V shed 6 bases, J shed 5 bases, and the junction held 4 bases outside the gene matches. The CDR3 runs 13 residues. The receptor comes from a human donor in good health. Some clones in this sample may be carry-over from other donors' samples. The genes are TRBV19 and TRBJ1-5, with 7 bases lining up with TRBD1. Sequenced input: PBMCs. The CDR3 nucleotides read TGTGCCAGTAGCAGGACAGGCGATCAGCCCCAGCATTTT. Translation: CASSRTGDQPQHF. The whole variable domain, remainder taken from reference TRBV19 and TRBJ1-5, is DGGITQSPKYLFRKEGQNVTLSCEQNLNHDAMYWYRQDPGQGLRLIYYSQIVNDFQKGDIAEGYSVSREKKESFPLTVTSAQKNPTAFYLCASSRTGDQPQHFGDGTRLSIL.